This entry concerns a single T cell receptor beta chain. In chemo-refractory metastatic non-small-cell lung cancer, patients got ipilimumab CTLA-4 blockade together with focal radiation. The data were produced by immunoSEQ multiplex PCR, yet TCRdb's version contains in-frame clones alone and is incomplete. The sample contains about 95,000 clones, under 90% of which appear only once. Per germline, CDR1 SGHTA and CDR2 FQGTGA. The CDR3 has 12 amino acids. Trimming stripped 6 bases from V and 1 base from J, with 6 bases between. The data were taken from a study of radiotherapy plus CTLA-4 blockade in lung cancer.

The rearrangement uses TRBV7-3 and TRBJ1-1; no reliable D call. This specimen was peripheral blood, taken from a patient treated with radiotherapy plus ipilimumab. This clonotype was sampled from a human donor with non-small cell lung cancer who had stable disease on radiotherapy plus ipilimumab. The CDR3 loop reads CASRGRNTEAFF. For the CDR3, the DNA is TGTGCCAGCAGGGGCAGGAACACTGAAGCTTTCTTT. Together with reference TRBV7-3 and TRBJ1-1, the CDR3 gives the full variable domain: GAGVSQTPSNKVTEKGKYVELRCDPISGHTALYWYRQSLGQGPEFLIYFQGTGAADDSGLPNDRFFAVRPEGSVSTLKIQRTERGDSAVYLCASRGRNTEAFFGQGTRLTVV.